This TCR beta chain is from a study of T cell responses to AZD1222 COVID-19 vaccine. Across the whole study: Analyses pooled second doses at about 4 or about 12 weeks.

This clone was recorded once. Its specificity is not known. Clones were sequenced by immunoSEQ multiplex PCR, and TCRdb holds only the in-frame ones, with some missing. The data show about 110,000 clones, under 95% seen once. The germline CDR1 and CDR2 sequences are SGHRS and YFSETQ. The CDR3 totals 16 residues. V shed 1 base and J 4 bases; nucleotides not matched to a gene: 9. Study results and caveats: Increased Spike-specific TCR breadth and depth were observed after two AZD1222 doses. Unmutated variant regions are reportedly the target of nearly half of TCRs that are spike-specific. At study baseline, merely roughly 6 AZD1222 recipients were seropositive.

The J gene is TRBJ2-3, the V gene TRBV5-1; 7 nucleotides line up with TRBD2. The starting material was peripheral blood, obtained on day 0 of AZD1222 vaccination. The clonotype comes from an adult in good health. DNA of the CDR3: TGCGCCAGCAGCTTGTTGGTGGGGGGGAAGGCAGATACGCAGTATTTT. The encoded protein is CASSLLVGGKADTQYF.